The TCR beta chain under discussion was sequenced for a study of CD8+CD57+ T cells in acquired aplastic anemia. Germline V gene lookup returns CDR1 SNHLY and CDR2 FYNNEI. The CDR3 covers 16 residues. V gave up 2 bases and J gave up 2 bases; unmatched junction bases: 2. Genomic DNA constituted the template upon which TCR beta VDJ and CDR3 profiling was performed. TCRdb recomputed calls from the reads with MiXCR, one row per CDR3 protein. The sample holds 250,000 to 300,000 distinct CDR3 sequences, 55% to 65% seen once. To note about this clonotype: Its antigen is undetermined.

Overall study results and limits: Any difference that existed in CD8+ Simpson's diversity between patients and controls was not significant. Patients and controls turned out to have roughly 31 CD8+ CDR3 sequences in common.

What was sequenced was sorted CD4+, CD8+, or CD8+CD57+ T cells (not recorded which) from PBMCs. This sequence was found in a human donor with severe aplastic anemia or a healthy control (not recorded which). The rearrangement joins TRBV2 to TRBJ2-6; TRBD1 agrees at 8 bases. CDR3 region: CASSEQGAAGANVLTF. The CDR3 nucleotides are TGTGCCAGCAGTGAACAGGGGGCCGCTGGGGCCAACGTCCTGACTTTC.